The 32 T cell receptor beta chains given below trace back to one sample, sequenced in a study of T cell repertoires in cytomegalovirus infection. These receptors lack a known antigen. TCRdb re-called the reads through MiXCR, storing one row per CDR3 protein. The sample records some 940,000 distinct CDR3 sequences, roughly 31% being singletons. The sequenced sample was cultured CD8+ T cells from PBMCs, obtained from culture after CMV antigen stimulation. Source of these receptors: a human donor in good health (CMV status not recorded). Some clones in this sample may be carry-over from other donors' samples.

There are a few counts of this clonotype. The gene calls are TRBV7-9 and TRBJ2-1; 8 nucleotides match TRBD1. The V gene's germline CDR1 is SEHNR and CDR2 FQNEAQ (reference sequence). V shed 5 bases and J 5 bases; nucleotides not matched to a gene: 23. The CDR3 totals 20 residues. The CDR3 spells CASSDETRSQGAREDNEQFF. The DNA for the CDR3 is TGTGCCAGCAGCGATGAGACCCGCTCCCAGGGGGCGCGGGAAGACAATGAGCAGTTCTTC.

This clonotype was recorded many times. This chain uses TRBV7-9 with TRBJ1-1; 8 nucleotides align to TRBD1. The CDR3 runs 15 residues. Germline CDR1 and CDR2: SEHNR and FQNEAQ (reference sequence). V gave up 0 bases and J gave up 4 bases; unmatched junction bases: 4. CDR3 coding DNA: TGTGCCAGCAGCTTAGCGGACAGGGTTTCCACTGAAGCTTTCTTT. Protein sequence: CASSLADRVSTEAFF.

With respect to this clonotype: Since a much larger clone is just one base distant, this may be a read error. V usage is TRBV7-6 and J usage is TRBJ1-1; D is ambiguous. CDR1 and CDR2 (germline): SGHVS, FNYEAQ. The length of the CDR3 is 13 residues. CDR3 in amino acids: CTSREIMNTEAFF. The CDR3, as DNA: TGTACCAGCAGAGAGATAATGAACACTGAAGCTTTCTTT. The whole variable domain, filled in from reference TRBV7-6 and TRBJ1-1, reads GAGVSQSPRYKVTKRGQDVALRCDPISGHVSLYWYRQALGQGPEFLTYFNYEAQQDKSGLPNDRFSAERPEGSISTLTIQRTEQRDSAMYRCTSREIMNTEAFFGQGTRLTVV.

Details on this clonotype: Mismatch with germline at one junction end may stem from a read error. In nucleotides, the CDR3 is TGTGTCAGTAGTATAGCCCCTAAGGGAGGCAGCAATCAGCCCCAGCATTTT. Encoded protein: CVSSIAPKGGSNQPQHF. V gene TRBV19 combines with J gene TRBJ1-5; D gene ambiguous. Germline-derived CDR1 and CDR2 are LNHDA and SQIVND (reference sequence). The CDR3 totals 17 residues.

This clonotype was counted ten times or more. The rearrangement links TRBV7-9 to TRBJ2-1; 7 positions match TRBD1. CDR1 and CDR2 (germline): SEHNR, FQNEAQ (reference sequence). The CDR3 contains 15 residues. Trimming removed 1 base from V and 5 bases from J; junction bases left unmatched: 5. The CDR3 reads CASSLEGGFHNEQFF. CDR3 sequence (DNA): TGTGCCAGCAGCTTAGAAGGGGGCTTCCACAATGAGCAGTTCTTC.

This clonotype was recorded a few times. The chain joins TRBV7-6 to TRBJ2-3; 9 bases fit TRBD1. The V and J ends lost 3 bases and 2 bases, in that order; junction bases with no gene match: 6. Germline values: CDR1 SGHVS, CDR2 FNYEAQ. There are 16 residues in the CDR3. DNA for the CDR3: TGTGCCAGCAGCTTCCGGGACAGGGCGATCACAGATACGCAGTATTTT. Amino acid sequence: CASSFRDRAITDTQYF. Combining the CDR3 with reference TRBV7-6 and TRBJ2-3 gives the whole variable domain GAGVSQSPRYKVTKRGQDVALRCDPISGHVSLYWYRQALGQGPEFLTYFNYEAQQDKSGLPNDRFSAERPEGSISTLTIQRTEQRDSAMYRCASSFRDRAITDTQYFGPGTRLTVL.

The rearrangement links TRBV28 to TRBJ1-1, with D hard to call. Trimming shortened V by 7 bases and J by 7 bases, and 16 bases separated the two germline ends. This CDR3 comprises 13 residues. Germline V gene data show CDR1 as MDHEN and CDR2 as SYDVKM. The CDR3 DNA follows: TGTGCCAGCACCTCCCTCCGGGATATTGAAGCTTTCTTT. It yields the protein CASTSLRDIEAFF.

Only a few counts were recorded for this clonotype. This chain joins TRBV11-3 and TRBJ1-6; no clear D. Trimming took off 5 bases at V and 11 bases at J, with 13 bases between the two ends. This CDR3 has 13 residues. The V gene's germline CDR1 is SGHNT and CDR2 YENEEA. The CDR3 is CASSPRGGTPLHF. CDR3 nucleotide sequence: TGTGCCAGCAGCCCCCGTGGAGGGACACCCCTCCACTTT.

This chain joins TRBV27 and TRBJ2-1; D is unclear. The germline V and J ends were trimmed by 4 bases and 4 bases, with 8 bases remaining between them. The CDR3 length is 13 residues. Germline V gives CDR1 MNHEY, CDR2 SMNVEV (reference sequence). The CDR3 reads CASSSGVYNEQFF. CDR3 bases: TGTGCCAGCAGTTCTGGGGTTTACAATGAGCAGTTCTTC.

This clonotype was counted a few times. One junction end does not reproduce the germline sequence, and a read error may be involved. For the CDR3, the DNA is TGCGCCAGCAGCCAAAGACAGGGGATCGCGAATACCGGGGAGCTGTTTTTT. Translating it yields CASSQRQGIANTGELFF. V is TRBV4-3 and J is TRBJ2-2, with 8 positions matching TRBD1. Germline CDR1 LGHNA, CDR2 YSLEER. The CDR3 totals 17 residues.

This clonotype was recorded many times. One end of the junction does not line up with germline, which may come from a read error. CDR3 sequence reads: CASSLGNDGANYGYTF. The CDR3 DNA reads as TGTGCTAGCAGCTTAGGGAACGACGGCGCTAACTATGGCTACACCTTC. This sequence joins TRBV7-7 and TRBJ1-2; D is unclear. CDR3 length: 16 residues. The V gene's germline CDR1 is SSHAT and CDR2 FNYEAQ (reference sequence).

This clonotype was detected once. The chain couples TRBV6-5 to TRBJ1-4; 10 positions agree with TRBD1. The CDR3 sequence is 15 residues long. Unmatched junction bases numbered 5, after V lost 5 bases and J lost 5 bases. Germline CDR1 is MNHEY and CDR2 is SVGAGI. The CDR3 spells CASSPLGQGNEKLFF. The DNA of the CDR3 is TGTGCCAGCAGTCCCTTGGGACAGGGGAATGAAAAACTGTTTTTT.

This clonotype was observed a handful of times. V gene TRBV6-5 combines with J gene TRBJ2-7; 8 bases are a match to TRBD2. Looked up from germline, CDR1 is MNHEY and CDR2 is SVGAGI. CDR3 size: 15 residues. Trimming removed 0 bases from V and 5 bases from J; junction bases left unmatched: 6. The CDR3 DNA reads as TGTGCCAGCAGTTACTCCGGGACTAGAATTAACGAGCAGTACTTC. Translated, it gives CASSYSGTRINEQYF.

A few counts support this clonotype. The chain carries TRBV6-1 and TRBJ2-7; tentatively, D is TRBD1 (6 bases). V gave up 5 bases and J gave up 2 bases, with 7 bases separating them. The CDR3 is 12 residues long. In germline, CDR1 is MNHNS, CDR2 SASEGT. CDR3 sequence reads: CASSWTAYEQYV. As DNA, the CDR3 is TGTGCCAGCAGTTGGACAGCCTACGAGCAGTACGTC.

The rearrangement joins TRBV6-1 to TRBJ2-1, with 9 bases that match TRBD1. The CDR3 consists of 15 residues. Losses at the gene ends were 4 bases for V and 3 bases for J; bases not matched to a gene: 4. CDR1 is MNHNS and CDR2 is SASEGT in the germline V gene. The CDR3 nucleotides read TGTGCCAGCAGTGCGGGACAGGGCCGCTACAATGAGCAGTTCTTC. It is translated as CASSAGQGRYNEQFF.

The CDR3 sequence is CASSQLTGGYTEAFF. The CDR3 nucleotides read TGTGCCAGCAGCCAACTGACAGGGGGCTACACTGAAGCTTTCTTT. The V call is TRBV14, the J call TRBJ1-1; 10 nucleotides line up with TRBD1. V shed 2 bases and J 3 bases; nucleotides not matched to a gene: 3. CDR1 and CDR2 (germline): SGHDN, FVKESK. The CDR3 length is 15 residues.

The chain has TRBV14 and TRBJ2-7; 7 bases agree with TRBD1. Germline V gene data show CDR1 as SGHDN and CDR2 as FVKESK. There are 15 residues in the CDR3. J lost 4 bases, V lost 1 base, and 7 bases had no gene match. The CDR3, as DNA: TGTGCCAGCAGCCAAGGGACAGGCCCGTTTTACGAGCAGTACGTC. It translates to CASSQGTGPFYEQYV.

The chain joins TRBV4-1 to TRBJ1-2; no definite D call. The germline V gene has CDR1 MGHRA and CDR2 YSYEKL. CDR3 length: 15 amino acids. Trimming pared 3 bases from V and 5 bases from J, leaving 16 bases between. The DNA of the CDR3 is TGCGCCAGCAGCCACGGACCCTCCGGGGAGTATGGCTACACCTTC. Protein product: CASSHGPSGEYGYTF.

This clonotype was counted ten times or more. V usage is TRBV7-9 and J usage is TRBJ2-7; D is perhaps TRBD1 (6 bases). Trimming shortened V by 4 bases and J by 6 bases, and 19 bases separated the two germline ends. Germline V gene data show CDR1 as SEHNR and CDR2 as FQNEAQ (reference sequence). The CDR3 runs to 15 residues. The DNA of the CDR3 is TGTGCCAGCAGCTGGGGTGAGGGGGTTGAAGTCGAGCAGTACGTC. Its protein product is CASSWGEGVEVEQYV.

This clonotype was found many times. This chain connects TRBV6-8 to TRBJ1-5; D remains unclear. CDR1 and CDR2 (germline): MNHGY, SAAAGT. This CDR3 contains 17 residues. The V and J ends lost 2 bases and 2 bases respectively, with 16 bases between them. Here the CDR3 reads CASSYPQRGFGNQPQHF. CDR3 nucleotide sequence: TGTGCCAGCAGTTACCCCCAGCGTGGGTTTGGCAATCAGCCCCAGCATTTT.

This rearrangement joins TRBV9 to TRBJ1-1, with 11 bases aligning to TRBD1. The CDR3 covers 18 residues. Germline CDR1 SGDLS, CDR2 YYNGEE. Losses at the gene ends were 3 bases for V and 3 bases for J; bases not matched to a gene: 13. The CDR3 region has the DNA TGTGCCAGCAGCGAACCGGGGGACAGGGGGTTTTTCGACACTGAAGCTTTCTTT. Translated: CASSEPGDRGFFDTEAFF.

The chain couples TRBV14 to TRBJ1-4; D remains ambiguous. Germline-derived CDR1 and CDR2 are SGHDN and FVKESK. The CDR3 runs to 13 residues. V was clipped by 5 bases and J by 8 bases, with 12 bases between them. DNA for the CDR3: TGTGCCAGCAGCACCCGGAGAGGAGAAAAACTGTTTTTT. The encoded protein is CASSTRRGEKLFF. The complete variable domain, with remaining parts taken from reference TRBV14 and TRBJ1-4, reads EAGVTQFPSHSVIEKGQTVTLRCDPISGHDNLYWYRRVMGKEIKFLLHFVKESKQDESGMPNNRFLAERTGGTYSTLKVQPAELEDSGVYFCASSTRRGEKLFFGSGTQLSVL.

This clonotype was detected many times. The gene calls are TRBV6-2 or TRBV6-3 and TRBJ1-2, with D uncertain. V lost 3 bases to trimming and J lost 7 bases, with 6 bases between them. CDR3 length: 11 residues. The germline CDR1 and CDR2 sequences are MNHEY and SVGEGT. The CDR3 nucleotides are TGTGCCAGCAGTTATGGCGGTGGCTACACCTTC. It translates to CASSYGGGYTF.

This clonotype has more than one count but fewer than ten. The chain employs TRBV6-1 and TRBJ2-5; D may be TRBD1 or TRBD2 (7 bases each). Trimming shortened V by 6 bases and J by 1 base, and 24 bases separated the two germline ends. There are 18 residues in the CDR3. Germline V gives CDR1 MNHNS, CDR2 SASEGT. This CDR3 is CASSRGREATFFQETQYF. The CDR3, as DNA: TGTGCCAGCAGCAGGGGGAGGGAGGCAACGTTCTTCCAAGAGACCCAGTACTTC.

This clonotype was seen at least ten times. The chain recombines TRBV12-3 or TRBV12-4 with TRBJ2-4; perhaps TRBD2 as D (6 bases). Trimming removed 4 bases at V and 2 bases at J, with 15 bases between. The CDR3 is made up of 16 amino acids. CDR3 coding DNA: TGTGCCAGCAGTTCACCCCGGCGGGGCCCCAAAAACATTCAGTACTTC. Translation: CASSSPRRGPKNIQYF.

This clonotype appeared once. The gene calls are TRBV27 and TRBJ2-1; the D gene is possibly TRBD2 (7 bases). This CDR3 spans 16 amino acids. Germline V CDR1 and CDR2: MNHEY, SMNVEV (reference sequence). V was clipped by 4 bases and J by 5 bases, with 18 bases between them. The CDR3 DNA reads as TGTGCCAGCAGTTATGGTCCCTGGGGGGGCGACAATGAGCAGTTCTTC. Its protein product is CASSYGPWGGDNEQFF.

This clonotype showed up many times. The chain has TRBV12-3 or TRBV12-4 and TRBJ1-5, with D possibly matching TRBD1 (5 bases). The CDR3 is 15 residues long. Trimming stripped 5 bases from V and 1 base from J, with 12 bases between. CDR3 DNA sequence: TGTGCCAGCAGTCTACCGGGGGGAAGCAATCAGCCCCAGCATTTT. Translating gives CASSLPGGSNQPQHF.

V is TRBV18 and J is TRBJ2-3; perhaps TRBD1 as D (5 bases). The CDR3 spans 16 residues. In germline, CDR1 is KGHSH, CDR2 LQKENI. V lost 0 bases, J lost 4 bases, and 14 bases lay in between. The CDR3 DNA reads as TGTGCCAGCTCACCACCGTGGGAACTCAGGGCAGATACGCAGTATTTT. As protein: CASSPPWELRADTQYF.

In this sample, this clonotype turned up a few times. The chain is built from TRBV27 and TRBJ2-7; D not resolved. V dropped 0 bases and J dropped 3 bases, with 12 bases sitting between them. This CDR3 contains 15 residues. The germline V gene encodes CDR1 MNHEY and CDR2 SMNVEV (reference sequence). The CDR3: CASSLSAGLGYEQYF. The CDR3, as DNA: TGTGCCAGCAGTTTATCGGCAGGCCTTGGCTACGAGCAGTACTTC.

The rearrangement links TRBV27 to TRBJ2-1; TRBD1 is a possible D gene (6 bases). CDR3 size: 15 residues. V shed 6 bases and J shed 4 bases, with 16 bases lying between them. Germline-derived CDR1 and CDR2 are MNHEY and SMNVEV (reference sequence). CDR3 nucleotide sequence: TGTGCCAGCAGGTGGGGTTGGGACACGTACAATGAGCAGTTCTTC. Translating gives CASRWGWDTYNEQFF.

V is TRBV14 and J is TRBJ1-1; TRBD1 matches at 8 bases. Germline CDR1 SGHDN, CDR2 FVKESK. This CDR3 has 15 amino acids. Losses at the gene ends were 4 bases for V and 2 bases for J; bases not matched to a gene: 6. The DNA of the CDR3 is TGTGCCAGCAGCCTGGACAGGGCAGTAAACACTGAAGCTTTCTTT. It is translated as CASSLDRAVNTEAFF.

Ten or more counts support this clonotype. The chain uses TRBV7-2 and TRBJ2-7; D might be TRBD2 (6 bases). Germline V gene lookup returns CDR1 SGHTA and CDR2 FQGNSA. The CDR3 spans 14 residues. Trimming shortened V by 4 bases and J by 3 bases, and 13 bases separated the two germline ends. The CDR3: CASSSPEGFYEQYF. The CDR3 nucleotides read TGTGCCAGCAGCTCCCCGGAGGGGTTCTACGAGCAGTACTTC. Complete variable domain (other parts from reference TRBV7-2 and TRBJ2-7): GAGVSQSPSNKVTEKGKDVELRCDPISGHTALYWYRQSLGQGLEFLIYFQGNSAPDKSGLPSDRFSAERTGGSVSTLTIQRTQQEDSAVYLCASSSPEGFYEQYFGPGTRLTVT.